The sequence of this T cell receptor (beta chain) was determined in a study of CD8 T cells in Susac syndrome (dated by TCRdb to the late 2010s). At the level of the whole study: Repertoire sequencing was used to test whether CD8+ T cell activation and differentiation in Susac syndrome was antigen driven. The study compared CD8+ T cell repertoire clonality among eleven to twelve healthy donors, around 14 Susac syndrome patients and roughly 16 multiple sclerosis patients. Results the study describes overall, beyond this receptor: The number of individuals in the TCR sequencing and HLA analysis was acknowledged as relatively small.

RNA was extracted using the RNeasy kit, and roughly 0.45 to 1 microgram was reverse transcribed with random hexamers. The immunoSEQ multiplex PCR assay, covering 54 Vbeta and 13 Jbeta segments, was used to amplify TCR beta CDR3 regions. PCR amplification bias was corrected by using a synthetic template baseline for primer optimization and computational correction. Per the authors' processing: Reads were annotated to V, D and J genes per IMGT and analyzed with immunoSEQ Analyzer, keeping only productive sequences. Clonality was calculated as one minus the Shannon entropy normalized by log2 of the number of productive unique sequences. For each patient and control, public and private clones were evaluated within the 100 most prevalent clones. Susac-specific clones were defined as absent from healthy and MS cohorts, around 1,000 published viral clones and other ImmuneACCESS disease sequences. TCRdb handled the public reads itself, with Q25 trimming in fastp and clone calling in MiXCR, and kept productive beta chains. A single entry per CDR3 protein holds the most common genes and DNA from its merged rows. The V and J calls and clone size are TCRdb's, not the authors'. This sample lists approximately 46,000 distinct CDR3 sequences; nearly 95% were detected once. The ten largest account for around 0.38% of the sample.

Peripheral blood CD8+ and CD4+ T cells from healthy donors, Susac syndrome patients and multiple sclerosis patients were profiled by high-throughput TCR beta sequencing. Healthy donors were included as age- and sex-matched controls. CD8+ TEMRA cells were enriched by FACS, while bulk CD8+ and CD4+ T cells were purified by magnetic negative isolation. Blood was drawn into EDTA tubes, processed within 24 hours, and PBMCs were isolated by density gradient centrifugation. PBMCs destined for TCR sequencing were cryopreserved in liquid nitrogen and later thawed in a 37 °C water bath. Purity of sorted or isolated CD4+, CD8+ and CD8+ TEMRA cells was at least 90%. Worth noting for this clonotype: Its antigen is still unknown. No per-base quality is available; no much larger clone lies one base away.

The CDR3 runs 14 residues from the cysteine to the phenylalanine. The kept DNA is CDR3 alone, 42 bases in frame from the first base. CDR1 and CDR2 (LNHDA, SQIVND) derive from the germline V gene (reference sequence). Relative to germline, V is 1 base shorter and J is 3 bases shorter, with 10 bases between their ends. Recombination linked TRBV19 to TRBJ2-7, with no confidently assigned D gene. The specimen sequenced was CD8+ T cells from PBMCs. The source is a human donor in good health. The DNA sequence is given as TGTGCCAGTAGTATAGCGGCGCGGCGCTACGAGCAGTACTTC. Its protein is CASSIAARRYEQYF.